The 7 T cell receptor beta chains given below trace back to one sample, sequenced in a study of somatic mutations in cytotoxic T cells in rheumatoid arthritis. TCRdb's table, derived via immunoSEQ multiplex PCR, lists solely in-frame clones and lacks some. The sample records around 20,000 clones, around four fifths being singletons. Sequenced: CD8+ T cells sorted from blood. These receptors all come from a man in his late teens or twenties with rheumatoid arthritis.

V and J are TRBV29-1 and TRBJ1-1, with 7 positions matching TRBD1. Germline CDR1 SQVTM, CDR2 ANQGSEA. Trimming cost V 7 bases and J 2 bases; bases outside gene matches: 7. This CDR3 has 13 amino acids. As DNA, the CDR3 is TGCAGCGCCCGACAGGGTTTAAACACTGAAGCTTTCTTT. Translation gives CSARQGLNTEAFF.

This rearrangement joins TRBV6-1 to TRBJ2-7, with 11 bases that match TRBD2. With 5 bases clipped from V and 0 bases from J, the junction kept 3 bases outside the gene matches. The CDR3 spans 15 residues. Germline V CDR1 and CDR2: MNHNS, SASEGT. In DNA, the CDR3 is TGTGCCAGCAGTCCGACTAGCGGGGACTCCTACGAGCAGTACTTC. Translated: CASSPTSGDSYEQYF.

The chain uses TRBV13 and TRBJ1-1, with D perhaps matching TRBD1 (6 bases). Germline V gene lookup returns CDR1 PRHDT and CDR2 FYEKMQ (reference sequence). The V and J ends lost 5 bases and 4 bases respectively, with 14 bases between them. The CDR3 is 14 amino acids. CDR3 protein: CASSGRGSGTEAFF. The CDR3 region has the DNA TGTGCCAGCAGCGGTAGGGGGAGCGGCACTGAAGCTTTCTTT.

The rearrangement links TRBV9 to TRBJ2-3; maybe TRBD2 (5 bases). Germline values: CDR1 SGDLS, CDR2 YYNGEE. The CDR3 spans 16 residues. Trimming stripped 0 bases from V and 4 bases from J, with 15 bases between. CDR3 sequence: CASSVALESAADTQYF. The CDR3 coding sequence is TGTGCCAGCAGCGTAGCATTGGAGTCAGCGGCAGATACGCAGTATTTT.

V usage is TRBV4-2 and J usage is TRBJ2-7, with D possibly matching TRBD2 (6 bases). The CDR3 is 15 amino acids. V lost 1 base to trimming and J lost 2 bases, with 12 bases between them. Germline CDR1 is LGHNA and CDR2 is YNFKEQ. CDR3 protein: CASSQVGLSTYEQYF. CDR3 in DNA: TGTGCCAGCAGCCAAGTGGGACTCTCTACCTACGAGCAGTACTTC.

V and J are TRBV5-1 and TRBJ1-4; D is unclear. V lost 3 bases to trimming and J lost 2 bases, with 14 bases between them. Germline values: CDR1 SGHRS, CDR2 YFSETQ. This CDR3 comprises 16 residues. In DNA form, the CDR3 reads TGCGCCAGCAGCTCCTTTGAGGGTTCGACTAATGAAAAACTGTTTTTT. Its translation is CASSSFEGSTNEKLFF. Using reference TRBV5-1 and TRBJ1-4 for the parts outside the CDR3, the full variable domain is KAGVTQTPRYLIKTRGQQVTLSCSPISGHRSVSWYQQTPGQGLQFLFEYFSETQRNKGNFPGRFSGRQFSNSRSEMNVSTLELGDSALYLCASSSFEGSTNEKLFFGSGTQLSVL.

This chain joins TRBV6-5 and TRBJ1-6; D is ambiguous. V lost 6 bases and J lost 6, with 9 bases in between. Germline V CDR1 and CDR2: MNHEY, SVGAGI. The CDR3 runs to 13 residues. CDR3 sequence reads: CASRDRTNSPLHF. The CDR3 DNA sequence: TGTGCCAGCAGGGATAGAACTAATTCACCCCTCCACTTT.